The 20 T cell receptor beta chains below come from one sample, sequenced in a study of T cell responses to AZD1222 COVID-19 vaccine. Method: immunoSEQ multiplex PCR; TCRdb's copy keeps in-frame clones and lacks some. The sample records tens of thousands of clones, about 83% being singletons. Sample: peripheral blood, taken 28 days after the second AZD1222 dose. Source of these receptors: an adult who received the AZD1222 COVID-19 vaccine.

J is TRBJ1-2 and V is TRBV10-3; the D gene is possibly TRBD1 (5 bases). Trimming took 0 bases from V and 6 from J, leaving 11 bases between them. Germline lookup yields CDR1 ENHRY and CDR2 SYGVKD. The CDR3 totals 14 residues. The CDR3 loop is CAISESRGDHGYTF. As DNA, the CDR3 is TGTGCCATCAGTGAGTCGCGGGGGGACCATGGCTACACCTTC.

The rearrangement uses TRBV6-5 and TRBJ2-1; 10 bases align to TRBD1. This CDR3 has 14 amino acids. Per the germline V gene, CDR1 is MNHEY and CDR2 is SVGAGI. Germline trimming cut 7 bases from V and 10 bases from J; bases unmatched to any gene: 10. The CDR3, as DNA: TGTGCCAGCATTAGGGACAGGGGTGGGTTGGAGCAGTTCTTC. Protein: CASIRDRGGLEQFF.

The chain employs TRBV5-6 and TRBJ2-1, with TRBD2 matching over 8 bases. Germline V gene lookup returns CDR1 SGHDT and CDR2 YYEEEE. V lost 2 bases, J lost 3 bases, and 4 bases stayed unmatched. CDR3 length: 15 amino acids. CDR3 amino acids: CASSFLGLGYNEQFF. The CDR3 nucleotides read TGTGCCAGCAGCTTTTTGGGACTAGGCTACAATGAGCAGTTCTTC.

This clone was counted a single time. The genes are TRBV7-2 and TRBJ1-5; no clear D gene. The CDR3 has 12 residues. The V and J ends lost 7 bases and 2 bases respectively, with 6 bases between them. Germline V gene lookup returns CDR1 SGHTA and CDR2 FQGNSA. The CDR3, as DNA: TGTGCCAGCACCACGGGCAATCAGCCCCAGCATTTT. Its translation: CASTTGNQPQHF.

This chain connects TRBV5-1 to TRBJ2-5, with TRBD1 matching 7 bases. From germline, CDR1 is SGHRS and CDR2 YFSETQ. The CDR3 has 14 amino acids. The junction had 4 bases not matched to a gene; V was cut back by 0 bases and J by 5 bases. CDR3 in amino acids: CASSLDRGGETQYF. As DNA, the CDR3 is TGCGCCAGCAGCTTGGACAGGGGTGGGGAGACCCAGTACTTC.

V gene TRBV25-1 combines with J gene TRBJ2-1; 7 nucleotides match TRBD1. V lost 7 bases, J lost 5 bases, and 11 bases stayed unmatched. CDR1 and CDR2 from the germline V gene are MGHDK and SYGVNS. The CDR3 extends over 15 amino acids. The CDR3 nucleotides are TGTGCCAGCACTAGGGCAGGGGGTCGCCACAATGAGCAGTTCTTC. Translation gives CASTRAGGRHNEQFF.

The chain has TRBV6-6 and TRBJ1-2; weak D call: TRBD1 (5 bases). Trimming pared 6 bases from V and 6 bases from J, leaving 17 bases between. Germline CDR1 and CDR2: MNHNY and SVGAGI (reference sequence). This CDR3 comprises 14 residues. The CDR3 DNA reads TGTGCCAGCAGCAAACAGGCGCTGAGGGATGGCTACACCTTC. Its translation: CASSKQALRDGYTF.

The chain employs TRBV6-5 and TRBJ2-4; 7 positions match TRBD1. Germline-derived CDR1 and CDR2 are MNHEY and SVGAGI. CDR3 size: 15 residues. J lost 4 bases, V lost 8 bases, and 11 bases had no gene match. The chain's CDR3 is CASGESGTVKNIQYF. The CDR3, as DNA: TGTGCCAGCGGCGAATCCGGGACAGTTAAAAACATTCAGTACTTC.

The chain carries TRBV7-8 and TRBJ2-7; 7 nucleotides agree with TRBD1. Germline V gene lookup returns CDR1 SGHVS and CDR2 FQNEAQ. The junction had 2 bases not matched to a gene; V was cut back by 6 bases and J by 3 bases. The CDR3 runs 12 residues. In nucleotides, the CDR3 is TGTGCCAGCAGGCGACAGGGCTACGAGCAGTACTTC. This translates into CASRRQGYEQYF.

Written as DNA, the CDR3 is TGTGCCAGCAGTAAAGACAGCTCCTACGAGCAGTACTTC. This translates into CASSKDSSYEQYF. V is TRBV12-3 or TRBV12-4 and J is TRBJ2-7; a possible D gene is TRBD1 (5 bases). Trimming shortened V by 5 bases and J by 0 bases, and 8 bases separated the two germline ends. CDR3 size: 13 residues.

J is TRBJ1-5 and V is TRBV10-1, with 7 bases lining up with TRBD1. CDR1 and CDR2 (germline): WNHNN, SYGVQD (reference sequence). This CDR3 is built from 15 residues. V was clipped by 8 bases and J by 4 bases; unmatched bases: 11. The CDR3 region is CASQNRGYENQPQHF. The CDR3 DNA sequence: TGCGCCAGCCAAAACAGGGGATACGAAAATCAGCCCCAGCATTTT.

The gene calls are TRBV5-5 and TRBJ1-5; D gene ambiguous. Germline V gene data show CDR1 as SGHKS and CDR2 as YYEKEE (reference sequence). The CDR3 covers 13 residues. Trimming removed 0 bases at V and 4 bases at J, with 5 bases between. The CDR3 nucleotides are TGTGCCAGCAGCTTGGTGGGTAATCAGCCCCAGCATTTT. Protein sequence: CASSLVGNQPQHF.

Only one count was recorded for this clone. This rearrangement joins TRBV28 to TRBJ1-5; D gene uncertain. V was cut by 6 bases and J by 8 bases, with 26 bases left in between. Germline V lookup: CDR1 MDHEN, CDR2 SYDVKM. The CDR3 is made up of 17 amino acids. The CDR3 nucleotides are TGTGCCAGCAGCTTGCCCCGCGGGCCGCTCGGTGGGAAGCCCCAGCATTTT. Translated: CASSLPRGPLGGKPQHF.

This chain joins TRBV28 and TRBJ2-5, with a tentative D call TRBD1 (5 bases). Germline V gene sequence: CDR1 MDHEN, CDR2 SYDVKM. V lost 5 bases, J lost 5 bases, and 9 bases lay in between. The CDR3 covers 12 residues. This CDR3 is CASSQGTETQYF. CDR3 DNA: TGTGCCAGCAGTCAGGGTACGGAGACCCAGTACTTC.

The chain links TRBV5-6 to TRBJ2-3; D assignment may be TRBD1 or TRBD2 (5 bases each). The germline V gene has CDR1 SGHDT and CDR2 YYEEEE. This CDR3 has 14 amino acids. Trimming took off 4 bases at V and 0 bases at J, with 9 bases between the two ends. The CDR3 bases are TGTGCCAGCAGCCTCAGGGAGAGCACAGATACGCAGTATTTT. It is translated as CASSLRESTDTQYF.

This rearrangement joins TRBV7-8 to TRBJ1-3; D is uncertain. Germline-derived CDR1 and CDR2 are SGHVS and FQNEAQ. The germline V and J ends were trimmed by 0 bases and 4 bases, with 7 bases remaining between them. This CDR3 contains 14 residues. The CDR3 reads CASSLAARGNTIYF. The CDR3 nucleotides read TGTGCCAGCAGCTTAGCTGCAAGGGGAAACACCATATATTTT.

J is TRBJ2-2 and V is TRBV30; the D is unclear. This CDR3 spans 16 amino acids. The germline V and J ends were trimmed by 3 bases and 3 bases, with 17 bases remaining between them. CDR1 and CDR2 from the germline V gene are GTSNPN and SVGIG (reference sequence). DNA of the CDR3: TGTGCCTGGAGATTAGGTGACTCACGGGACACCGGGGAGCTGTTTTTT. Protein product: CAWRLGDSRDTGELFF.

The V and J genes are TRBV27 and TRBJ2-3; D unresolved. The CDR3 sequence is 13 residues long. Germline CDR1 MNHEY, CDR2 SMNVEV (reference sequence). Trimming cost V 7 bases and J 3 bases, with 11 bases left between them. The CDR3 here is CASTTPMTDTQYF. The CDR3 DNA sequence: TGTGCCAGCACCACGCCTATGACAGATACGCAGTATTTT.

This sequence joins TRBV9 and TRBJ2-2, with TRBD1 matching 9 bases. The CDR3 extends over 14 amino acids. Germline V gives CDR1 SGDLS, CDR2 YYNGEE. J lost 7 bases, V lost 6 bases, and 7 bases had no gene match. CDR3 sequence reads: CASTTQGAGGELFF. Here the CDR3 DNA reads TGTGCCAGCACCACACAGGGGGCCGGCGGGGAGCTGTTTTTT.

The chain links TRBV9 to TRBJ2-5, with D hard to call. The CDR3 is made up of 14 amino acids. In germline, CDR1 is SGDLS, CDR2 YYNGEE. V dropped 3 bases and J dropped 1 base, with 10 bases sitting between them. CDR3 DNA: TGTGCCAGCAGCGGAATAGGGTTCCAAGAGACCCAGTACTTC. This encodes CASSGIGFQETQYF.